This T cell receptor (beta chain) was sequenced during a study of response to subunit inactivated influenza vaccine. This clonotype has more than one count but fewer than ten. What it recognizes is unknown. From the RT-PCR reads, TCRdb called clonotypes with MiXCR, one entry per CDR3 protein. The sample has about 650,000 distinct CDR3 sequences, 15% to 17% seen once; the top ten hold 11%. Trimming shortened V by 6 bases and J by 8 bases, and 14 bases separated the two germline ends. The CDR3 is made up of 13 amino acids. CDR1 and CDR2 (germline): MNHNS, SASEGT. General study points: Researchers suggested that each seasonal influenza vaccination recruits few new T cells.

Sequencing used PBMCs from blood, obtained approximately 13 days after vaccination. The chain is built from TRBV6-1 and TRBJ2-1; D is uncertain. The clonotype originates from a man aged 45-65 years who received an inactivated influenza vaccine. CDR3 sequence (DNA): TGTGCCAGCAGCCCGTTCAGTGAGGATGAGCAGTTCTTC. Translated, it gives CASSPFSEDEQFF.